This TCR beta chain stems from a study of OX40 agonist ivuxolimab in advanced cancers. Study-level background: Age averaged approximately 60 years (range about 20 to 80), and 82.7% were male. Participants could have had prior anti-PD-1, anti-PD-L1 or anti-CTLA-4 therapy, and roughly 39% had some. Three patients had partial responses: one hepatocellular carcinoma, two cutaneous melanoma.

V was pared by 3 bases and J by 1 base, with 7 bases between. This CDR3 contains 13 residues. Germline V gives CDR1 SGHAT, CDR2 FQNNGV. This clone was observed a single time. Some clones are missing from TCRdb's copy, which holds only in-frame ones; the method was immunoSEQ multiplex PCR. The sample holds 45,000 to 60,000 clones, approximately 87% seen once. If patients had autoimmune disease history or systemic immunosuppression, they were excluded. The clonotype comes from an adult with an advanced solid tumor such as melanoma, head and neck, liver or kidney cancer. The chain is built from TRBV11-2 and TRBJ2-7; unclear D gene. This sample comprised CD4+ or CD8+ T cells sorted from blood, obtained in a trial of the OX40 agonist ivuxolimab. The CDR3 DNA reads as TGTGCCAGCAGCTTCGGCGTATCCTACGAGCAGTACTTC. Its translation: CASSFGVSYEQYF.